One T cell receptor beta chain is described in this entry. Only in-frame clones appear in the TCRdb table, and some are missing; sequencing was by immunoSEQ multiplex PCR. The sample gives about 68,000 clones, roughly three quarters of which show up once; roughly 12% is in the top ten. This sample was included in a study of blood T cell repertoires in COVID-19. Study information: Nucleic acid was either cDNA or gDNA, and it came from T cells, B-cell-depleted T cells, or PBMCs.

Trimming took 1 base from V and 7 from J; bases not matched to a gene: 4. The CDR3 is 13 amino acids. Germline-derived CDR1 and CDR2 are SGHKS and YYEKEE (reference sequence). The J gene is TRBJ1-2, the V gene TRBV5-5; 7 bases align to TRBD1. This sequence was found in a human donor in a cohort sampled during active COVID-19. Sample: peripheral blood. The CDR3 nucleotides are TGTGCCAGCAGCTTGCAGGGGGTGGGTGGCTACACCTTC. This translates into CASSLQGVGGYTF.